This TCR beta chain was sequenced in a study of shared clonotypes between healthy human individuals. After removal of 3 bases from V and 6 bases from J, the junction contained 11 bases not matched to a gene. Germline lookup yields CDR1 SGHAT and CDR2 FQNNGV. The CDR3 has 18 amino acids. The repertoire was sequenced with immunoSEQ multiplex PCR; TCRdb's copy has only in-frame clones and lacks some. The table lists nearly 1 million clones, about 80% of them singletons. This receptor was identified in a man between 18 and 29 years old in good health. The sample was memory CD4+ T cells sorted from blood. As for subset: CD45RA-negative fraction. The V call is TRBV11-2, the J call TRBJ2-3, with TRBD2 matching 14 bases. The CDR3 here is CASSLTAPGLAGVDTQYF. The CDR3 DNA reads as TGTGCCAGCAGCTTGACTGCCCCGGGACTAGCGGGAGTCGATACGCAGTATTTT. Full variable domain (missing parts from reference TRBV11-2 and TRBJ2-3): EAGVAQSPRYKIIEKRQSVAFWCNPISGHATLYWYQQILGQGPKLLIQFQNNGVVDDSQLPKDRFSAERLKGVDSTLKIQPAKLEDSAVYLCASSLTAPGLAGVDTQYFGPGTRLTVL.